This T cell receptor (beta chain) was recovered during a study of blood T cells in healthy people across ages. Findings and caveats of the study: Older age coincided with a roughly linear decline in TCR beta diversity per million T cells. Diversity figures derived from one million T cells were judged to underestimate the true value.

This clonotype was counted only a few times. Its antigen is not known. Caucasian, healthy and from Russia, the donors were aged between about 6 and 90. Then a second PCR, running about 7 to 11 cycles, was carried out with a sample-barcoded 5' primer and a J-beta primer mix. In TCRdb, the 5' RACE reads were re-called with MiXCR into one record per CDR3 protein. This table holds around 780,000 distinct CDR3 sequences, 45% to 70% found once. This sequence originates from a man in his forties in good health. What was sequenced was blood.

CDR3 coding DNA: TGTGCCAGCAGTACAGCAGGGGCGGGCACAGATACGCAGTATTTT. Encoded protein: CASSTAGAGTDTQYF. The chain links TRBV6-6 to TRBJ2-3, with TRBD1 as a possible D gene (6 bases). V was trimmed by 5 bases and J by 1 base, leaving 13 bases between them. The CDR3 totals 15 residues. Germline V gene sequence: CDR1 MNHNY, CDR2 SVGAGI (reference sequence).